The 23 T cell receptor beta chains below all came from one sample that was sequenced in a study of T cell changes during pregnancy in multiple sclerosis. The data were produced by immunoSEQ multiplex PCR, yet TCRdb's version contains in-frame clones alone and is incomplete. The table has 20,000 to 25,000 clones, 85% seen once. Material: CD8+ T cells from peripheral blood mononuclear cells, obtained before pregnancy. The source is a female donor with multiple sclerosis, enrolled in a pregnancy study.

The table lists this clone with many counts. The chain is built from TRBV19 and TRBJ2-7; TRBD1 aligns across 7 bases. This CDR3 is built from 16 residues. The V segment lost 7 bases and the J segment 4 bases; nucleotides outside the gene matches: 16. Germline assignment: CDR1 LNHDA and CDR2 SQIVND (reference sequence). In nucleotides, the CDR3 is TGTGCCAGTAAACTATACCGGGACAGCCCATGGTACGAGCAGTACTTC. Its translation is CASKLYRDSPWYEQYF.

V usage is TRBV9 and J usage is TRBJ1-1; D may be TRBD1 (5 bases). Germline V lookup: CDR1 SGDLS, CDR2 YYNGEE. Trimming stripped 4 bases from V and 0 bases from J, with 10 bases between. The CDR3 sequence is 14 residues long. CDR3: CASSSGGMNTEAFF. The CDR3 DNA sequence: TGTGCCAGCAGCTCTGGGGGGATGAACACTGAAGCTTTCTTT.

The sample holds one count of this clone. The gene calls are TRBV9 and TRBJ1-5, with 8 bases fitting TRBD1. CDR1 is SGDLS, CDR2 YYNGEE, per germline. The CDR3 runs to 15 residues. Trimming removed 3 bases from V and 3 bases from J; junction bases left unmatched: 5. Here the CDR3 DNA reads TGTGCCAGCAGCGAAGGACAGGGACCCAATCAGCCCCAGCATTTT. This codes for CASSEGQGPNQPQHF.

DNA of the CDR3: TGCGCCAGCAGCCAACGGCCGGGGTTACAGGAGCAGTTCTTC. Protein: CASSQRPGLQEQFF. The V and J genes are TRBV4-1 and TRBJ2-1; D possibly corresponds to TRBD2 (5 bases). The CDR3 spans 14 residues. From germline, CDR1 is MGHRA and CDR2 YSYEKL. Trimming shortened V by 2 bases and J by 10 bases, and 15 bases separated the two germline ends.

The chain combines TRBV2 with TRBJ1-4, with 7 bases identical to TRBD1. Per the germline V gene, CDR1 is SNHLY and CDR2 is FYNNEI. V lost 6 bases, J lost 7 bases, and 11 bases stayed unmatched. This CDR3 has 15 amino acids. The CDR3 nucleotides are TGTGCCAGCAGCTCTTCGACAGGGTTTCTTGAAAAACTGTTTTTT. Translated, it gives CASSSSTGFLEKLFF. Full variable domain (rest looked up from reference TRBV2 and TRBJ1-4): EPEVTQTPSHQVTQMGQEVILRCVPISNHLYFYWYRQILGQKVEFLVSFYNNEISEKSEIFDDQFSVERPDGSNFTLKIRSTKLEDSAMYFCASSSSTGFLEKLFFGSGTQLSVL.

V gene TRBV5-4 combines with J gene TRBJ2-1; D is unclear. The CDR3 has 14 amino acids. The germline V gene has CDR1 SGHNT and CDR2 YYREEE (reference sequence). Trimming cost V 0 bases and J 8 bases, with 12 bases left between them. The CDR3 bases are TGTGCCAGCAGCTTGGCACTCTTCCCCCATGAGCAGTTCTTC. Translating it yields CASSLALFPHEQFF.

This chain uses TRBV30 with TRBJ1-1; D is possibly TRBD1 (5 bases). This CDR3 has 11 amino acids. Per the germline V gene, CDR1 is GTSNPN and CDR2 is SVGIG (reference sequence). V was trimmed by 2 bases and J by 7 bases, leaving 8 bases between them. CDR3 in amino acids: CAWSTGFEAFF. CDR3 nucleotides: TGTGCCTGGAGTACAGGCTTTGAAGCTTTCTTT. The full variable domain, in which reference TRBV30 and TRBJ1-1 provide the parts outside the CDR3, is SQTIHQWPATLVQPVGSPLSLECTVEGTSNPNLYWYRQAAGRGLQLLFYSVGIGQISSEVPQNLSASRPQDRQFILSSKKLLLSDSGFYLCAWSTGFEAFFGQGTRLTVV.

V is TRBV6-1 and J is TRBJ2-3, with TRBD2 matching 9 bases. V lost 1 base and J lost 1; bases outside the gene matches: 0. Per germline, CDR1 MNHNS and CDR2 SASEGT. The CDR3 covers 15 residues. In nucleotides, the CDR3 is TGTGCCAGCAGTGAAGTAGCGGGAGGCACAGATACGCAGTATTTT. It codes for CASSEVAGGTDTQYF.

V is TRBV15 and J is TRBJ2-3, with D maybe TRBD2 (6 bases). This CDR3 spans 19 amino acids. The germline V and J ends were trimmed by 0 bases and 0 bases, with 19 bases remaining between them. Germline values: CDR1 LNHNV, CDR2 YYDKDF (reference sequence). The CDR3 nucleotides read TGTGCCACCAGCAGAGATTACGGGAGCGAAAACCCTAGCACAGATACGCAGTATTTT. This sequence encodes CATSRDYGSENPSTDTQYF.

This clone is a singleton in its sample. The chain has TRBV15 and TRBJ2-1, with 9 bases aligning to TRBD2. The length of the CDR3 is 17 residues. V gave up 1 base and J gave up 5 bases; unmatched junction bases: 9. CDR1 is LNHNV, CDR2 YYDKDF, per germline (reference sequence). The chain's CDR3 is CATSRGYGTSPHNEQFF. CDR3 bases: TGTGCCACCAGCAGAGGGTACGGGACTAGCCCCCACAATGAGCAGTTCTTC.

The rearrangement uses TRBV10-3 and TRBJ2-5; D possibly corresponds to TRBD1 (5 bases). This CDR3 has 15 residues. Trimming left V 6 bases short and J 0 bases short, with 14 bases between. Germline assignment: CDR1 ENHRY and CDR2 SYGVKD. Here the CDR3 reads CAISSNGAYQETQYF. The DNA of the CDR3 is TGTGCCATCAGCTCCAATGGGGCTTACCAAGAGACCCAGTACTTC.

The chain recombines TRBV5-1 with TRBJ1-1; D may be TRBD1 (5 bases). Trimming left V 3 bases short and J 6 bases short, with 12 bases between. CDR3 length equals 13 residues. Germline assignment: CDR1 SGHRS and CDR2 YFSETQ. CDR3 amino acids: CASSSAGWAEAFF. The DNA for the CDR3 is TGCGCCAGCAGCTCAGCAGGGTGGGCTGAAGCTTTCTTT.

The table lists this clone with a few counts. J is TRBJ2-7 and V is TRBV27, with a weak D call TRBD1 (6 bases). The CDR3 runs to 16 residues. Trimming took off 4 bases at V and 6 bases at J, with 22 bases between the two ends. CDR1 is MNHEY and CDR2 is SMNVEV in the germline V gene (reference sequence). CDR3 protein: CASSYSQDRGLFEQYF. In DNA form, the CDR3 reads TGTGCCAGCAGTTACTCCCAGGACAGAGGACTTTTCGAGCAGTACTTC.

The genes are TRBV4-3 and TRBJ2-3; TRBD2 matches 12 bases. Germline CDR1 and CDR2: LGHNA and YSLEER. V dropped 3 bases and J dropped 12; count of bases not matched to a gene: 4. The CDR3 extends over 13 amino acids. The CDR3 DNA sequence: TGCGCCAGCAGCCACCGACTAGCGGGAGTTCAGTATTTT. Encoded protein: CASSHRLAGVQYF.

V usage is TRBV6-1 and J usage is TRBJ1-1; D gene unclear. Germline CDR1 reads MNHNS; CDR2 reads SASEGT. Deletions cut 2 bases from V and 1 base from J, with 23 bases between. This CDR3 is 19 amino acids long. CDR3 sequence (DNA): TGTGCCAGCAGTGAATTGCGGGCGGGCGGAGAAATGGGGAACACTGAAGCTTTCTTT. Its translation is CASSELRAGGEMGNTEAFF.

CDR3 bases: TGTGCCAGCAGCTTGGGGCCCGGGACAGGCGTTGAAAAACTGTTTTTT. Its translation is CASSLGPGTGVEKLFF. The chain couples TRBV5-4 to TRBJ1-4; 8 bases match TRBD1. Trimming removed 0 bases from V and 7 bases from J; junction bases left unmatched: 8. Germline V gene data show CDR1 as SGHNT and CDR2 as YYREEE (reference sequence). The CDR3 is 16 amino acids.

This clone is a singleton in its sample. The V gene is TRBV11-2, the J gene TRBJ2-7, with 9 bases matching TRBD1. The CDR3 totals 16 residues. The ends lost 3 bases at V and 4 bases at J; junction bases unmatched: 10. Germline V CDR1 and CDR2: SGHAT, FQNNGV. CDR3 DNA: TGTGCCAGCAGCTTGCTTTGGACAGGGGTTAGTTACGAGCAGTACTTC. This gives the protein CASSLLWTGVSYEQYF.

The CDR3 region is CASSSTRDRVFGNEQFF. The CDR3 DNA is TGTGCCAGCAGTTCGACCCGGGACAGGGTTTTCGGCAATGAGCAGTTCTTC. This sequence joins TRBV27 and TRBJ2-1; 9 nucleotides match TRBD1. The J segment lost 6 bases and the V segment lost 4 bases, leaving 13 bases of the junction unmatched. The length of the CDR3 is 17 residues. Germline V gene sequence: CDR1 MNHEY, CDR2 SMNVEV (reference sequence).

This chain joins TRBV7-9 and TRBJ1-4; D unclear. CDR3 length equals 15 residues. Trimming took off 5 bases at V and 3 bases at J, with 13 bases between the two ends. The germline V gene has CDR1 SEHNR and CDR2 FQNEAQ (reference sequence). The CDR3 DNA sequence: TGTGCCAGCAGCCCCCCTCTCCGAGCTAATGAAAAACTGTTTTTT. This encodes CASSPPLRANEKLFF.

Only a few counts were recorded for this clone. This chain joins TRBV11-2 and TRBJ2-2; 7 bases agree with TRBD2. The germline V gene has CDR1 SGHAT and CDR2 FQNNGV. The CDR3 is 17 amino acids. Trimming cost V 1 base and J 5 bases; bases outside gene matches: 10. In nucleotides, the CDR3 is TGTGCCAGCAGCTTAGTTAGGCGGGAGAGGGATACCGGGGAGCTGTTTTTT. Translation: CASSLVRRERDTGELFF.

The CDR3: CASSLGSRSYEQYF. In DNA form, the CDR3 reads TGTGCCAGCAGCTTGGGTTCCCGGTCCTACGAGCAGTACTTC. The chain links TRBV5-4 to TRBJ2-7; D is undetermined. V gave up 0 bases and J gave up 1 base, with 8 bases separating them. CDR1 and CDR2 (germline): SGHNT, YYREEE (reference sequence). The CDR3 consists of 14 residues.

This rearrangement joins TRBV9 to TRBJ2-2; no clear D. The germline V gene encodes CDR1 SGDLS and CDR2 YYNGEE. The V end was cut by 3 bases, the J end by 4 bases, with 10 bases between. The CDR3 length is 14 residues. CDR3 DNA sequence: TGTGCCAGCAGCGGGAGCTGGCCCACCGGGGAGCTGTTTTTT. This translates into CASSGSWPTGELFF.

The chain combines TRBV5-4 with TRBJ2-1, with unresolved D. This CDR3 contains 15 residues. Trimming pared 0 bases from V and 3 bases from J, leaving 10 bases between. Germline V gives CDR1 SGHNT, CDR2 YYREEE (reference sequence). The CDR3 loop is CASSLVAENYNEQFF. The CDR3 region has the DNA TGTGCCAGCAGCTTGGTCGCGGAAAACTACAATGAGCAGTTCTTC.